Below, one T cell receptor beta chain is given with its context. V shed 3 bases and J shed 2 bases, with 5 bases lying between them. Germline V gene data show CDR1 as SGHAT and CDR2 as FQNNGV. The CDR3 consists of 13 residues. The source of the sample is a study of blood T cell repertoires in COVID-19. Original methodology: Amplification of reference gene primers was used by the study to estimate nucleated cell counts. Produced via immunoSEQ multiplex PCR; TCRdb's table is partial and in-frame only. V and J calls and clone size are copied from that table; D and trimming were computed from the DNA. The data hold approximately 150,000 clones, with around 82% observed a single time.

The sample taken for sequencing was peripheral blood. The receptor's source is a woman older than 75 with acute or convalescent COVID-19. The chain carries TRBV11-2 and TRBJ1-5; D uncertain. The chain's CDR3 is CASSLSGNQPQHF. The CDR3 DNA follows: TGTGCCAGCAGCTTGTCGGGCAATCAGCCCCAGCATTTT.